This T cell receptor beta chain appears in the sequencing data of a study of blood T cell repertoires in COVID-19. Study overall: Samples came from the United States, Italy and Spain, spanning acute and convalescent COVID-19.

Germline loops: CDR1 MDHEN, CDR2 SYDVKM. The CDR3 extends over 17 amino acids. The trim removed 3 bases at V and 5 bases at J, leaving 13 bases unmatched. Method: immunoSEQ multiplex PCR; TCRdb's copy keeps in-frame clones and lacks some. This table holds 100,000 to 150,000 clones, around four fifths found once. V gene TRBV28 combines with J gene TRBJ2-7; 10 nucleotides agree with TRBD1. The sequence derives from a man between 60 and 75 years old with acute or convalescent COVID-19. Sequencing was done on a sample of peripheral blood. CDR3 amino acids: CASSFINPGTGADEQYF. The CDR3 region has the DNA TGTGCCAGCAGTTTCATAAACCCCGGGACAGGGGCGGACGAGCAGTACTTC.